The clone carrying this TCR beta chain was seen at least ten times. Its target is unknown. CDR3 length equals 16 residues. Between the trimmed V and J ends, which lost 5 bases and 4 bases, there was a span of 19 bases. Germline V gene data show CDR1 as SEHNR and CDR2 as FQNEAQ (reference sequence). What was amplified from RNA transcripts were TCR beta CDR3 regions. Primed by the HTBI set, a first-round RT-PCR was run on the TCR CDR3. TCRdb redid the calling of the multiplex PCR reads with MiXCR, one entry per CDR3 protein. The table records roughly 580,000 distinct CDR3 sequences, about 14% of them present only once. These data originate in a study of T cells in Graves' hyperthyroidism and ophthalmopathy. Across the whole study: Before any treatment, at initial diagnosis, peripheral blood was collected.

Whole-study results and caveats: Ophthalmopathy, as predicted by the model, came a median approximately 5.9 months after the prediction.

The chain employs TRBV7-9 and TRBJ2-3, with D possibly being TRBD1 (6 bases). The clonotype was recovered from a woman aged 25 to 45 with Graves' hyperthyroidism that later progressed to Graves' ophthalmopathy. Sequencing was done on a sample of blood. CDR3 residues: CASSRRTDPRADTQYF. The CDR3 nucleotides are TGTGCCAGCAGCCGCCGGACAGACCCACGGGCAGATACGCAGTATTTT. The whole variable domain, filled in from reference TRBV7-9 and TRBJ2-3, reads DTGVSQNPRHKITKRGQNVTFRCDPISEHNRLYWYRQTLGQGPEFLTYFQNEAQLEKSRLLSDRFSAERPKGSFSTLEIQRTEQGDSAMYLCASSRRTDPRADTQYFGPGTRLTVL.